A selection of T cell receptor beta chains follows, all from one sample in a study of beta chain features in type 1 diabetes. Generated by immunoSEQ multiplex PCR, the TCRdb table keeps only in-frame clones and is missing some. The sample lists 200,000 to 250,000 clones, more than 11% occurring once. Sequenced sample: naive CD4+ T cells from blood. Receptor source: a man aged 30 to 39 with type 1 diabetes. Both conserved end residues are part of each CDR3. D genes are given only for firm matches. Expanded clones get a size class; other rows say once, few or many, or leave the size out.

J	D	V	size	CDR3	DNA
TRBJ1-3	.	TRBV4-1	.	CASSQDGQGGEGNTIYF	TGCGCCAGCAGCCAAGATGGTCAGGGTGGGGAAGGAAACACCATATATTTT
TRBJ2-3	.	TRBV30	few	CAWNSGSSTDTQYF	TGTGCCTGGAACTCGGGATCGAGCACAGATACGCAGTATTTT
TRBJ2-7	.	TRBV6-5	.	CASSYSGASGYEQYF	TGTGCCAGCAGTTACTCGGGGGCCTCGGGCTACGAGCAGTACTTC
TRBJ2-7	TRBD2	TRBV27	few	CASSSRLAGPYEQYF	TGTGCCAGCAGTTCCCGACTAGCGGGACCCTACGAGCAGTACTTC
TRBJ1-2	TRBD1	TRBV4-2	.	CASSQGQGARSGYTF	TGTGCCAGCAGCCAAGGGCAGGGGGCGCGATCTGGCTACACCTTC
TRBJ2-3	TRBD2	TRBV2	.	CASSELLAGSTDTQYF	TGTGCCAGCAGTGAGCTGCTAGCGGGCAGCACAGATACGCAGTATTTT
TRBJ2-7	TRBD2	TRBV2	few	CAGGDGTYEQYF	TGTGCCGGGGGGGACGGGACCTACGAGCAGTACTTC
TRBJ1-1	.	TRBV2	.	CASSKDSLNTEAFF	TGTGCCAGCAGTAAGGACAGTTTAAACACTGAAGCTTTCTTT
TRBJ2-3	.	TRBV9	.	CASSVGDIYTDTQYF	TGTGCCAGCAGCGTCGGGGACATTTACACAGATACGCAGTATTTT
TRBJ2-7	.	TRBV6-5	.	CASSSGFGEQYF	TGTGCCAGCAGCTCAGGGTTCGGGGAGCAGTACTTC
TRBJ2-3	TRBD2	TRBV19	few	CASSIDTPGLAAQDTQYF	TGTGCCAGTAGTATAGACACACCGGGACTAGCGGCCCAGGATACGCAGTATTTT
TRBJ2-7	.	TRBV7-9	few	CASSPGGSLYEQYF	TGTGCCAGCAGCCCCGGGGGATCCTTATACGAGCAGTACTTC
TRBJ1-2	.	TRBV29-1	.	CSVGQTNYGYTF	TGCAGCGTCGGACAGACTAACTATGGCTACACCTTC
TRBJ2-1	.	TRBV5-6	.	CASSPYPGISYNEQFF	TGTGCCAGCAGCCCTTACCCGGGGATCTCCTACAATGAGCAGTTCTTC
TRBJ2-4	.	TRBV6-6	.	CASSYQGAKNIQYF	TGTGCCAGCAGTTACCAGGGCGCCAAAAACATTCAGTACTTC
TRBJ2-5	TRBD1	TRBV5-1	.	CASSRGQGETQYF	TGCGCCAGCAGCAGGGGACAGGGAGAGACCCAGTACTTC
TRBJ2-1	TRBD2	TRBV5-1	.	CASRLAGAGDEQFF	TGCGCCAGCAGACTAGCGGGGGCCGGGGATGAGCAGTTCTTC
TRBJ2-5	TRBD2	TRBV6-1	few	CASSGAGGSQETQYF	TGTGCCAGCAGTGGGGCGGGAGGTTCCCAAGAGACCCAGTACTTC
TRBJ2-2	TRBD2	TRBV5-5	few	CAAGTSGGQNTGELFF	TGTGCCGCTGGGACTAGCGGGGGGCAGAACACCGGGGAGCTGTTTTTT
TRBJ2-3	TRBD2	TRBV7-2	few	CASSPLQRLLAGSTDTQYF	TGTGCCAGCAGCCCCCTGCAGCGGTTACTAGCGGGGAGCACAGATACGCAGTATTTT
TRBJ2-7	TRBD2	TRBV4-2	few	CASSQDPLAAMYEQYF	TGTGCCAGCAGCCAAGATCCCCTAGCGGCTATGTACGAGCAGTACTTC
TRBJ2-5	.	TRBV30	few	CASRPWHSRGETQYF	TGTGCCTCACGCCCATGGCACTCTCGGGGGGAGACCCAGTACTTC
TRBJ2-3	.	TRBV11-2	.	CASSRTPTDTQYF	TGTGCCAGCAGCCGCACACCCACAGATACGCAGTATTTT
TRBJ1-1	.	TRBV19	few	CASSSPDMNTEAFF	TGTGCCAGTAGTTCACCCGACATGAACACTGAAGCTTTCTTT
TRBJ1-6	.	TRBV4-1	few	CASTSESYNSPLHF	TGCGCCAGCACCTCGGAGTCCTATAATTCACCCCTCCACTTT
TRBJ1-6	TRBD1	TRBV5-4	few	CASSVDRANSPLHF	TGTGCCAGCAGCGTAGACAGGGCGAATTCACCCCTCCACTTT
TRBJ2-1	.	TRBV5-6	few	CASSSGSGNEQFF	TGTGCCAGCAGCTCCGGGTCGGGGAATGAGCAGTTCTTC
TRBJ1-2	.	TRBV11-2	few	CASSLDRRGYTF	TGTGCCAGCAGCTTAGATCGGAGGGGCTACACCTTC
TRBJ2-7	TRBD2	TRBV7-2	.	CASSFTGGGPYEQYF	TGTGCCAGCAGCTTCACGGGAGGGGGGCCCTACGAGCAGTACTTC
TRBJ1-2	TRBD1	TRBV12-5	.	CASGLVTGGPSWHGYTF	TGTGCTAGTGGTTTGGTCACAGGGGGGCCCTCTTGGCATGGCTACACCTTC
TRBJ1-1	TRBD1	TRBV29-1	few	CSVVTAGGTEAFF	TGCAGCGTTGTTACAGCAGGGGGCACTGAAGCTTTCTTT
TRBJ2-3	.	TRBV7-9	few	CASSQGPDTQYF	TGTGCCAGCAGCCAGGGCCCAGATACGCAGTATTTT
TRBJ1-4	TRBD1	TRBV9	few	CASSVARDRGEAPNEKLFF	TGTGCCAGCAGCGTAGCTCGGGACAGGGGGGAAGCGCCTAATGAAAAACTGTTTTTT
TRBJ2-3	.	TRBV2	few	CASSGWLSGTDTQYF	TGTGCCAGCAGTGGCTGGTTGAGCGGCACAGATACGCAGTATTTT
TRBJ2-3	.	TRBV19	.	CASRVGGATDTQYF	TGTGCCAGTAGGGTAGGCGGGGCCACAGATACGCAGTATTTT
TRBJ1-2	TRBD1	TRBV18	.	CASSPGQGTNYGYTF	TGTGCCAGCTCACCAGGACAGGGCACAAACTATGGCTACACCTTC
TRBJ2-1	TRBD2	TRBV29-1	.	CSVEGIAGGRNEQFF	TGCAGCGTTGAAGGAATAGCGGGGGGGCGCAATGAGCAGTTCTTC
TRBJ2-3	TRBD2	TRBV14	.	CASRRGAPDTQYF	TGTGCCAGCCGGCGGGGGGCCCCAGATACGCAGTATTTT
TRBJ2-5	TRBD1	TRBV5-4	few	CASILRTGGQETQYF	TGTGCCAGCATCCTACGGACAGGCGGGCAAGAGACCCAGTACTTC
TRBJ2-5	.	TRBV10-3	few	CATLSGEGRLETQYF	TGTGCCACTCTATCGGGGGAAGGGAGGTTGGAGACCCAGTACTTC
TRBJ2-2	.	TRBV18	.	CASSPGQTGELFF	TGTGCCAGCTCACCAGGGCAGACCGGGGAGCTGTTTTTT
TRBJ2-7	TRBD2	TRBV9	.	CASSITGTSDEQYF	TGTGCCAGCAGCATTACCGGGACTAGCGACGAGCAGTACTTC
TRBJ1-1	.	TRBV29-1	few	CSVEGGGKTEAFF	TGCAGCGTTGAGGGGGGGGGAAAGACTGAAGCTTTCTTT
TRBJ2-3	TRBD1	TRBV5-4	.	CASRTGGQGADTQYF	TGTGCCAGCAGGACGGGGGGACAGGGGGCAGATACGCAGTATTTT
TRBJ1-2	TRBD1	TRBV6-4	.	CASSYLGTGYGYTF	TGTGCCAGCAGTTATCTCGGGACAGGGTATGGCTACACCTTC
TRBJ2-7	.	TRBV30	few	CAWAPRDRDSEEQYF	TGTGCCTGGGCACCGCGCGACAGGGACTCGGAAGAGCAGTACTTC
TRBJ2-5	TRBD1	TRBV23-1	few	CASSQDRTGEEETQYF	TGCGCCAGCAGTCAAGACCGGACAGGGGAAGAGGAGACCCAGTACTTC
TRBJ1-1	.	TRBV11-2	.	CASSQRSEAFF	TGTGCCAGCAGTCAGAGGTCTGAAGCTTTCTTT
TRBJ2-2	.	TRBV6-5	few	CASREGAGELFF	TGTGCCAGCAGAGAGGGAGCCGGGGAGCTGTTTTTT
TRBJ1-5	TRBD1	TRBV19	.	CASSRPVDRGLGYQPQHF	TGTGCCAGTAGTCGGCCGGTAGACAGGGGATTGGGCTATCAGCCCCAGCATTTT
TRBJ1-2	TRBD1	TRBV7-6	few	CASSLGPTGVRGYTF	TGTGCCAGCAGCTTAGGTCCTACAGGGGTCCGGGGCTACACCTTC
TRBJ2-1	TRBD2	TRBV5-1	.	CASSFEASGVNEQFF	TGCGCCAGCAGCTTCGAGGCTAGCGGGGTGAATGAGCAGTTCTTC
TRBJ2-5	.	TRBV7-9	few	CASRLEYQETQYF	TGTGCCAGCAGACTAGAGTACCAAGAGACCCAGTACTTC
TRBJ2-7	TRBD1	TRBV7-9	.	CASSPPGQGDNEQYF	TGTGCCAGCAGCCCACCGGGACAGGGAGACAACGAGCAGTACTTC
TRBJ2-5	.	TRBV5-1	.	CASSLAQGTRETQYF	TGCGCCAGCAGCTTGGCCCAGGGCACCCGGGAGACCCAGTACTTC
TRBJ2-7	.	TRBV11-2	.	CASSSEGLSYEQYF	TGTGCCAGCAGCTCGGAGGGACTCTCCTACGAGCAGTACTTC